Listed below are T cell receptor beta chains from one sample, sequenced in a study of T cell responses to AZD1222 COVID-19 vaccine. TCRdb keeps only in-frame clones here, not all; method: immunoSEQ multiplex PCR. The repertoire includes tens of thousands of clones, 82% of them detected once, and less than 55% sits in the top ten. The input for sequencing was peripheral blood, taken on day 0 of AZD1222 vaccination. The receptors derive from an adult in good health. Both conserved end residues are part of each CDR3. D genes are given only for firm matches. Only part of the rows carry a size: once, few, many, or a class if the clone is expanded.

J: TRBJ1-1; V: TRBV7-3; D: -; size: once; CDR3: CASSLMVNTEAFF; DNA: TGTGCCAGCAGCTTAATGGTGAACACTGAAGCTTTCTTT
J: TRBJ1-5; V: TRBV2; D: TRBD1; size: -; CDR3: CASSLTGDNQPQHF; DNA: TGTGCCAGCAGTCTGACAGGGGATAATCAGCCCCAGCATTTT
J: TRBJ2-7; V: TRBV28; D: TRBD2; size: -; CDR3: CASSWRGSSYEQYF; DNA: TGTGCCAGCAGTTGGCGGGGGAGTAGTTACGAGCAGTACTTC
J: TRBJ1-6; V: TRBV5-5; D: -; size: -; CDR3: CASFGSYNSPLHF; DNA: TGTGCCAGCTTCGGTTCCTATAATTCACCCCTCCACTTT
J: TRBJ1-4; V: TRBV13; D: -; size: -; CDR3: CASSLGEKLFF; DNA: TGTGCCAGCAGCTTAGGTGAAAAACTGTTTTTT
J: TRBJ2-1; V: TRBV18; D: -; size: -; CDR3: CASSDTVLPNNEQFF; DNA: TGTGCCAGCTCAGACACCGTCCTACCCAACAATGAGCAGTTCTTC
J: TRBJ2-7; V: TRBV27; D: -; size: few; CDR3: CASTKGGRGEGEQYF; DNA: TGTGCCAGCACAAAGGGCGGCAGGGGTGAAGGCGAGCAGTACTTC
J: TRBJ1-6; V: TRBV7-3; D: -; size: -; CDR3: CASSLNSYNSPLHF; DNA: TGTGCCAGCAGCTTGAACAGCTATAATTCACCCCTCCACTTT
J: TRBJ1-6; V: TRBV7-9; D: -; size: -; CDR3: CASGMETYNSPLHF; DNA: TGTGCCAGCGGGATGGAAACTTATAATTCACCCCTCCACTTT
J: TRBJ2-2; V: TRBV11-2; D: TRBD2; size: few; CDR3: CASSLGLAGASGGELFF; DNA: TGTGCCAGCAGCTTAGGGCTAGCGGGGGCCTCTGGCGGGGAGCTGTTTTTT
J: TRBJ2-2; V: TRBV6-5; D: -; size: -; CDR3: CASPGDRVTGELFF; DNA: TGTGCCAGCCCCGGGGACCGGGTCACCGGGGAGCTGTTTTTT
J: TRBJ2-2; V: TRBV4-2; D: TRBD1; size: -; CDR3: CASSQDAGQGAGTGELFF; DNA: TGTGCCAGCAGCCAAGATGCAGGACAGGGGGCAGGGACCGGGGAGCTGTTTTTT
J: TRBJ2-6; V: TRBV30; D: -; size: -; CDR3: CAWSITYMGSGANVLTF; DNA: TGTGCCTGGAGTATAACGTACATGGGATCTGGGGCCAACGTCCTGACTTTC
J: TRBJ2-3; V: TRBV5-6; D: TRBD2; size: -; CDR3: CASSSVERGTDTQYF; DNA: TGTGCCAGCAGCTCCGTGGAGCGGGGGACAGATACGCAGTATTTT
J: TRBJ2-1; V: TRBV28; D: -; size: once; CDR3: CASRDYASYNEQFF; DNA: TGTGCCAGCAGGGATTACGCCTCCTACAATGAGCAGTTCTTC
J: TRBJ1-5; V: TRBV7-9; D: -; size: -; CDR3: CASSSDKSNQPQHF; DNA: TGTGCCAGCAGCTCAGACAAGAGCAATCAGCCCCAGCATTTT
J: TRBJ2-7; V: TRBV29-1; D: -; size: -; CDR3: CSVVSPGAPYEQYF; DNA: TGCAGCGTTGTTTCTCCGGGAGCCCCCTACGAGCAGTACTTC
J: TRBJ2-7; V: TRBV27; D: -; size: -; CDR3: CASSLTGSYEQYF; DNA: TGTGCCAGCAGTTTGACAGGCTCCTACGAGCAGTACTTC
J: TRBJ2-2; V: TRBV12-3/TRBV12-4; D: -; size: few; CDR3: CASGETNTGELFF; DNA: TGTGCCAGCGGAGAGACTAACACCGGGGAGCTGTTTTTT
J: TRBJ2-7; V: TRBV11-2; D: TRBD2; size: -; CDR3: CASSQLALSEQYF; DNA: TGTGCCAGCAGCCAACTAGCGTTAAGCGAGCAGTACTTC
J: TRBJ1-6; V: TRBV2; D: -; size: once; CDR3: CASRSQGLGSPLHF; DNA: TGTGCCAGCAGGTCCCAGGGATTGGGCTCACCCCTCCACTTT
J: TRBJ1-3; V: TRBV7-6; D: -; size: -; CDR3: CASSPGRHFHSGNTIYF; DNA: TGTGCCAGCAGCCCGGGACGGCATTTCCACTCTGGAAACACCATATATTTT
J: TRBJ1-1; V: TRBV6-5; D: TRBD1; size: -; CDR3: CASSPAGTGRTEAFF; DNA: TGTGCCAGCAGTCCAGCCGGGACAGGGCGGACTGAAGCTTTCTTT
J: TRBJ1-5; V: TRBV7-8; D: TRBD1; size: -; CDR3: CASSGAGTGNQPQHF; DNA: TGTGCCAGCAGCGGAGCCGGGACAGGGAATCAGCCCCAGCATTTT
J: TRBJ2-7; V: TRBV28; D: TRBD2; size: few; CDR3: CASSLGGGSAYEQYF; DNA: TGTGCCAGCAGTTTAGGTGGCGGGAGTGCCTACGAGCAGTACTTC
J: TRBJ1-6; V: TRBV12-5; D: -; size: once; CDR3: CASGLERGREKGSPLHF; DNA: TGTGCTAGTGGTTTGGAAAGGGGACGGGAAAAGGGTTCACCCCTCCACTTT
J: TRBJ1-4; V: TRBV6-2/TRBV6-3; D: -; size: once; CDR3: CASSYRLSEKLFF; DNA: TGTGCCAGCAGTTACAGGCTGTCTGAAAAACTGTTTTTT
J: TRBJ2-1; V: TRBV29-1; D: -; size: -; CDR3: CSVVGQLSYNEQFF; DNA: TGCAGCGTTGTCGGACAGCTCTCCTACAATGAGCAGTTCTTC
J: TRBJ1-2; V: TRBV4-2; D: TRBD1; size: -; CDR3: CASSRETQGNYGYTF; DNA: TGTGCCAGCAGCCGAGAAACACAGGGGAACTATGGCTACACCTTC
J: TRBJ2-7; V: TRBV27; D: -; size: -; CDR3: CASSSLEVGAYEQYF; DNA: TGTGCCAGCAGTTCCTTAGAAGTAGGTGCCTACGAGCAGTACTTC
J: TRBJ2-5; V: TRBV29-1; D: TRBD2; size: -; CDR3: CSVEVAGGPQETQYF; DNA: TGCAGCGTTGAAGTAGCGGGAGGCCCCCAAGAGACCCAGTACTTC
J: TRBJ2-7; V: TRBV3-1/TRBV3-2; D: -; size: -; CDR3: CASSQGSGPYEQYF; DNA: TGTGCCAGCAGCCAGGGTAGCGGTCCCTACGAGCAGTACTTC
J: TRBJ1-4; V: TRBV7-9; D: -; size: few; CDR3: CASTILRGGDEKLFF; DNA: TGTGCCAGCACCATTCTTCGGGGCGGGGATGAAAAACTGTTTTTT
J: TRBJ1-1; V: TRBV2; D: -; size: -; CDR3: CASSEGKGISFF; DNA: TGTGCCAGCAGTGAAGGCAAAGGGATATCTTTCTTT
J: TRBJ2-4; V: TRBV29-1; D: -; size: -; CDR3: CSVSPRADIQYF; DNA: TGCAGCGTTTCCCCGCGTGCGGACATTCAGTACTTC
J: TRBJ1-1; V: TRBV21-1; D: -; size: -; CDR3: CASSKRVDRGSNEAFF; DNA: TGTGCCAGCAGCAAGCGAGTGGACAGGGGGTCAAATGAAGCTTTCTTT
J: TRBJ2-2; V: TRBV5-1; D: -; size: -; CDR3: CASSLDGQITGELFF; DNA: TGCGCCAGCAGCTTGGATGGACAGATCACCGGGGAGCTGTTTTTT
J: TRBJ1-1; V: TRBV12-3/TRBV12-4; D: -; size: -; CDR3: CASSLGPGAFF; DNA: TGTGCCAGCAGTTTAGGACCGGGAGCTTTCTTT
J: TRBJ2-3; V: TRBV10-3; D: TRBD2; size: -; CDR3: CAIGAGGTPDTQYF; DNA: TGTGCCATCGGGGCGGGAGGGACGCCAGATACGCAGTATTTT
J: TRBJ1-5; V: TRBV19; D: -; size: -; CDR3: CASSIDAGNNQPQHF; DNA: TGTGCCAGTAGTATAGATGCGGGGAACAATCAGCCCCAGCATTTT
J: TRBJ2-2; V: TRBV18; D: TRBD2; size: -; CDR3: CASSRSGSRNANTGELFF; DNA: TGTGCCAGCTCACGTAGCGGGAGCAGAAACGCGAACACCGGGGAGCTGTTTTTT